This entry lists 27 T cell receptor beta chains sequenced from one sample in a study of graft-versus-host responses after intestinal transplantation. The assay was immunoSEQ multiplex PCR, and TCRdb's table has in-frame clones only and misses some. This sample carries several thousand clones, about nine tenths of them seen once, and the ten largest clones take 4.9%. Sequencing was performed on PBMCs, taken 83 days after transplant. Receptors originate from a human patient who received an intestinal transplant, so some T cells may come from the graft donor.

V and J are TRBV6-1 and TRBJ2-2, with D perhaps matching TRBD1 or TRBD2 (5 bases each). This CDR3 region has 14 residues. Deletions cut 5 bases from V and 6 bases from J, with 13 bases between. The germline gives CDR1 MNHNS, CDR2 SASEGT. CDR3 amino acids: CASSQSWDAGELFF. DNA for the CDR3: TGTGCCAGCAGTCAGAGTTGGGACGCCGGGGAGCTGTTTTTT.

This CDR3 is CASSSSGGATDTQYF. In DNA form, the CDR3 reads TGTGCCAGCAGCAGTAGCGGGGGGGCGACAGATACGCAGTATTTT. The V gene is TRBV5-5, the J gene TRBJ2-3; 11 nucleotides match TRBD2. CDR1 and CDR2 (germline): SGHKS, YYEKEE (reference sequence). The CDR3 has 15 amino acids. V was clipped by 4 bases and J by 3 bases; unmatched bases: 4.

The gene calls are TRBV27 and TRBJ1-5; D gene ambiguous. Germline V gene data show CDR1 as MNHEY and CDR2 as SMNVEV (reference sequence). This CDR3 region has 14 residues. V gave up 2 bases and J gave up 0 bases, with 5 bases separating them. The CDR3: CASSLHHSNQPQHF. The CDR3 DNA is TGTGCCAGCAGTTTACACCATAGCAATCAGCCCCAGCATTTT.

A few counts support this clone. This chain joins TRBV2 and TRBJ2-3; tentative D call: TRBD2 (6 bases). Germline V gene data show CDR1 as SNHLY and CDR2 as FYNNEI. V lost 10 bases, J lost 3 bases, and 17 bases lay in between. CDR3 size: 14 residues. The CDR3 region is CATTRMVTTDTQYF. Written as DNA, the CDR3 is TGTGCCACGACTAGGATGGTGACGACAGATACGCAGTATTTT.

This clone was detected once. The chain couples TRBV6-5 to TRBJ2-2; 7 bases agree with TRBD2. V was pared by 2 bases and J by 4 bases, with 4 bases of the junction left unmatched. The CDR3 runs 15 residues. Germline values: CDR1 MNHEY, CDR2 SVGAGI. CDR3 bases: TGTGCCAGCAGTTACGGAGGGAGGGCCACCGGGGAGCTGTTTTTT. It codes for CASSYGGRATGELFF.

Here the CDR3 reads CTSSQVNPRGYGYTF. For the CDR3, the DNA is TGCACCAGCAGCCAAGTTAACCCCCGGGGATATGGCTACACCTTC. The V gene is TRBV1, the J gene TRBJ1-2. TRBV1 is termed a pseudogene. CDR3 length equals 15 residues.

The chain employs TRBV10-3 and TRBJ1-1; D is possibly TRBD1 (5 bases). Germline assignment: CDR1 ENHRY and CDR2 SYGVKD. Trimming left V 5 bases short and J 4 bases short, with 11 bases between. The CDR3 consists of 13 residues. This chain's CDR3 is CAISKTTGTEAFF. In DNA form, the CDR3 reads TGTGCCATCAGTAAAACCACAGGCACTGAAGCTTTCTTT.

This rearrangement joins TRBV6-6 to TRBJ1-1; D unresolved. V lost 2 bases, J lost 0 bases, and 4 bases lay in between. Germline CDR1 and CDR2: MNHNY and SVGAGI (reference sequence). CDR3 length equals 13 residues. CDR3 sequence (DNA): TGTGCCAGCAGTTACAATATGAACACTGAAGCTTTCTTT. Translating gives CASSYNMNTEAFF.

The gene calls are TRBV19 and TRBJ1-5; TRBD1 matches at 8 bases. The CDR3 is 15 residues long. V was pared by 5 bases and J by 2 bases, with 5 bases of the junction left unmatched. CDR1 is LNHDA, CDR2 SQIVND, per germline (reference sequence). CDR3 sequence: CASSFDRGGNQPQHF. Here the CDR3 DNA reads TGTGCCAGTAGTTTCGACAGGGGAGGCAATCAGCCCCAGCATTTT.

This clone was observed a few times. The chain joins TRBV6-1 to TRBJ2-7; 8 nucleotides align to TRBD1. The germline gives CDR1 MNHNS, CDR2 SASEGT. V was clipped by 2 bases and J by 2 bases; unmatched bases: 5. This CDR3 has 15 residues. CDR3 in DNA: TGTGCCAGCAGTGAAATAACAGGGGGGCCCTACGAGCAGTACTTC. Encoded protein: CASSEITGGPYEQYF.

The chain links TRBV5-5 to TRBJ2-2, with a possible D match to TRBD1 (6 bases). Trimming removed 5 bases from V and 4 bases from J, with 9 bases in between. The germline V gene encodes CDR1 SGHKS and CDR2 YYEKEE (reference sequence). CDR3 length: 13 residues. CDR3 sequence: CASSLGGTGELFF. CDR3 sequence (DNA): TGTGCCAGCAGTCTAGGGGGCACCGGGGAGCTGTTTTTT.

The CDR3 reads CASSPIPRGSGRETQYF. For the CDR3, the DNA is TGTGCCAGCAGTCCTATCCCGAGGGGTAGCGGGAGGGAGACCCAGTACTTC. The chain joins TRBV2 to TRBJ2-5, with 10 bases that match TRBD2. CDR3 length equals 17 residues. Per germline, CDR1 SNHLY and CDR2 FYNNEI. With V trimmed by 5 bases and J by 5 bases, 14 bases remained unmatched.

This clone appeared a few times. The chain uses TRBV6-8 and TRBJ2-7, with unresolved D. This CDR3 comprises 10 residues. V lost 7 bases, J lost 4 bases, and 5 bases lay in between. In germline, CDR1 is MNHGY, CDR2 SAAAGT. The CDR3 is CASMGYEQYF. CDR3 DNA: TGTGCCAGCATGGGGTACGAGCAGTACTTC.

The chain employs TRBV2 and TRBJ1-5; D may be TRBD1 (6 bases). The germline gives CDR1 SNHLY, CDR2 FYNNEI. The CDR3 sequence is 18 residues long. Trimming took off 6 bases at V and 0 bases at J, with 21 bases between the two ends. CDR3: CASSRVGGGQLSNQPQHF. The CDR3 DNA follows: TGTGCCAGCAGCCGAGTGGGAGGGGGACAACTTAGCAATCAGCCCCAGCATTTT.

V is TRBV6-6 and J is TRBJ2-3; D possibly corresponds to TRBD2 (5 bases). Looked up from germline, CDR1 is MNHNY and CDR2 is SVGAGI (reference sequence). V lost 5 bases and J 3 bases, leaving 15 bases between the germline ends. The CDR3 runs 15 residues. The DNA of the CDR3 is TGTGCCAGCAGTGGCCCTAGAGGGTCTACAGATACGCAGTATTTT. Translating it yields CASSGPRGSTDTQYF.

The V gene is TRBV23-1, the J gene TRBJ2-1; 8 bases match TRBD2. TRBV23-1 belongs to the ORF category, with a function that is uncertain. V was pared by 4 bases and J by 5 bases, with 10 bases of the junction left unmatched. There are 16 residues in the CDR3. The CDR3: CASSLIPGLGHNEQFF. DNA of the CDR3: TGCGCCAGCAGTCTAATCCCGGGACTAGGTCACAATGAGCAGTTCTTC.

This chain joins TRBV19 and TRBJ2-2, with D uncertain. The CDR3 consists of 15 residues. CDR1 is LNHDA and CDR2 is SQIVND in the germline V gene (reference sequence). V lost 7 bases to trimming and J lost 5 bases, with 17 bases between them. The CDR3 protein is CASIGISPGTGELFF. In DNA form, the CDR3 reads TGTGCCAGTATTGGGATCTCTCCTGGTACCGGGGAGCTGTTTTTT.

J is TRBJ2-5 and V is TRBV5-4; D gene uncertain. The germline V gene encodes CDR1 SGHNT and CDR2 YYREEE (reference sequence). The CDR3 sequence is 13 residues long. Trimming stripped 4 bases from V and 5 bases from J, with 12 bases between. The CDR3 region is CASSRQFRETQYF. CDR3 coding DNA: TGTGCCAGCAGCCGTCAATTCAGGGAGACCCAGTACTTC.

V usage is TRBV7-2 and J usage is TRBJ2-3; TRBD2 agrees at 7 bases. CDR3 length: 16 amino acids. CDR1 is SGHTA, CDR2 FQGNSA, per germline. J was trimmed by 5 bases and V by 4 bases; bases with no gene match: 12. The CDR3 bases are TGTGCCAGCAGCTATGGAGGTGGGGGGGGTATAGATACGCAGTATTTT. This translates into CASSYGGGGGIDTQYF.

The genes are TRBV6-6 and TRBJ2-5; weak D call: TRBD2 (6 bases). Trimming left V 2 bases short and J 8 bases short, with 12 bases between. This CDR3 spans 13 amino acids. CDR1 is MNHNY and CDR2 is SVGAGI in the germline V gene (reference sequence). The CDR3 DNA follows: TGTGCCAGCAGTTACGGGACTGTGGGTACCCAGTACTTC. Protein product: CASSYGTVGTQYF.

The chain couples TRBV19 to TRBJ2-7, with TRBD1 identical over 9 bases. There are 14 residues in the CDR3. CDR1 and CDR2 (germline): LNHDA, SQIVND (reference sequence). J was trimmed by 3 bases and V by 5 bases; bases with no gene match: 5. CDR3: CASSAGTGNYEQYF. CDR3 nucleotide sequence: TGTGCCAGTAGTGCCGGGACAGGGAACTACGAGCAGTACTTC.

The genes are TRBV5-4 and TRBJ1-2, with TRBD1 as a possible D gene (6 bases). Germline V gene lookup returns CDR1 SGHNT and CDR2 YYREEE (reference sequence). Trimming removed 6 bases from V and 9 bases from J, with 15 bases in between. The CDR3 runs 12 residues. In DNA, the CDR3 is TGTGCCAGCACCTCAGGGGAATGGAGCTACACCTTC. Its protein product is CASTSGEWSYTF.

This clone was detected only once. The chain links TRBV2 to TRBJ2-1, with 8 positions matching TRBD1. Germline trimming cut 6 bases from V and 14 bases from J; bases unmatched to any gene: 12. This CDR3 contains 13 residues. Germline CDR1 and CDR2: SNHLY and FYNNEI. CDR3 region: CASSEDRASLEFF. The CDR3 nucleotides are TGTGCCAGCAGCGAGGACAGGGCGTCTTTGGAGTTCTTC. Filled out from reference TRBV2 and TRBJ2-1, the complete variable domain reads EPEVTQTPSHQVTQMGQEVILRCVPISNHLYFYWYRQILGQKVEFLVSFYNNEISEKSEIFDDQFSVERPDGSNFTLKIRSTKLEDSAMYFCASSEDRASLEFFGPGTRLTVL.

The V and J genes are TRBV9 and TRBJ1-2, with D possibly matching TRBD1 (6 bases). The CDR3 length is 14 residues. Germline V gives CDR1 SGDLS, CDR2 YYNGEE. Trimming stripped 3 bases from V and 3 bases from J, with 12 bases between. The CDR3 sequence is CASSARDTYYGYTF. CDR3 in DNA: TGTGCCAGCAGCGCGAGGGACACGTACTATGGCTACACCTTC.

The chain recombines TRBV5-1 with TRBJ2-1; no definite D call. The CDR3 is made up of 13 amino acids. CDR1 SGHRS and CDR2 YFSETQ come from the germline V gene. Trimming took off 4 bases at V and 6 bases at J, with 11 bases between the two ends. This CDR3 is CASSPSRRNEQFF. CDR3 sequence (DNA): TGCGCCAGCAGCCCCTCCAGGCGCAATGAGCAGTTCTTC.

The J gene is TRBJ2-2, the V gene TRBV6-5; 8 nucleotides match TRBD1. In germline, CDR1 is MNHEY, CDR2 SVGAGI. CDR3 length equals 14 residues. The trim removed 8 bases at V and 5 bases at J, leaving 7 bases unmatched. The CDR3 sequence: CASHDRGKTGELFF. The DNA for the CDR3 is TGTGCCAGCCATGACAGGGGTAAAACCGGGGAGCTGTTTTTT.

The chain combines TRBV9 with TRBJ1-3; no definite D call. This CDR3 is built from 17 residues. Germline V CDR1 and CDR2: SGDLS, YYNGEE. The ends were cut back, 4 bases at V and 0 bases at J, with 17 bases in the middle. DNA of the CDR3: TGTGCCAGCAGCCAACCGGGGTGGCCGAGCTCTGGAAACACCATATATTTT. Protein product: CASSQPGWPSSGNTIYF.